These 12 T cell receptor beta chains were sequenced from one sample in a study of blood T cell repertoires in COVID-19. Clones were sequenced by immunoSEQ multiplex PCR, and TCRdb holds only the in-frame ones, with some missing. The sample contains fewer than 350,000 clones, 90% of which appear only once. Sequenced sample: peripheral blood. The receptor set was obtained from a young woman with COVID-19, enrolled during active disease.

This rearrangement joins TRBV9 to TRBJ2-7, with D unclear. Trimming removed 0 bases from V and 5 bases from J, with 12 bases in between. Germline V gives CDR1 SGDLS, CDR2 YYNGEE. This CDR3 is 14 amino acids long. For the CDR3, the DNA is TGTGCCAGCAGCGTAGGTGTCTACCCGGACGAGCAGTACTTC. Residues: CASSVGVYPDEQYF.

The chain combines TRBV4-1 with TRBJ2-1; 8 bases align to TRBD2. Germline values: CDR1 MGHRA, CDR2 YSYEKL. The ends lost 3 bases at V and 6 bases at J; junction bases unmatched: 10. CDR3 size: 16 residues. The CDR3: CASSHGFGTSLNEQFF. In nucleotides, the CDR3 is TGCGCCAGCAGCCACGGTTTCGGGACTAGTCTCAATGAGCAGTTCTTC.

Concerning this clone itself: Germline is not matched at one junction end, which may reflect a read error. The chain has TRBV4-1 and TRBJ2-1; D is perhaps TRBD2 (5 bases). The CDR3 consists of 13 residues. Germline V gene lookup returns CDR1 MGHRA and CDR2 YSYEKL. CDR3 in DNA: TGCGCCAGCAGGCGGGCGGAATACAACGAGCAGTTCTTC. Its translation: CASRRAEYNEQFF.

The rearrangement links TRBV28 to TRBJ1-2; D unclear. Per the germline V gene, CDR1 is MDHEN and CDR2 is SYDVKM. V lost 4 bases and J lost 8, with 8 bases in between. This CDR3 contains 11 residues. The CDR3 loop is CASSSPSGYTF. DNA of the CDR3: TGTGCCAGCAGTTCCCCGTCGGGCTACACCTTC.

The table lists this clone with a count of one. The CDR3 sequence: CASSQGQGGKVFGYTF. The CDR3 coding sequence is TGCGCCAGCAGCCAGGGACAGGGGGGTAAGGTTTTCGGCTACACCTTC. This chain joins TRBV5-1 and TRBJ1-2; TRBD1 agrees at 11 bases. Germline V gene sequence: CDR1 SGHRS, CDR2 YFSETQ. Trimming removed 4 bases from V and 8 bases from J; junction bases left unmatched: 13. CDR3 length: 16 amino acids.

For this clone: This sample includes further DNA sequences coding for the same CDR3. V gene TRBV9 combines with J gene TRBJ2-7, with D tentatively TRBD2 (7 bases). V lost 0 bases and J 5 bases, leaving 18 bases between the germline ends. This CDR3 region has 16 residues. Germline-derived CDR1 and CDR2 are SGDLS and YYNGEE. CDR3 DNA: TGTGCCAGCAGCGTAGCTGGGGCGGGGGCATCCAACGAGCAGTACTTC. Residues: CASSVAGAGASNEQYF. Supplemented by reference TRBV9 and TRBJ2-7, the full variable domain reads DSGVTQTPKHLITATGQRVTLRCSPRSGDLSVYWYQQSLDQGLQFLIQYYNGEERAKGNILERFSAQQFPDLHSELNLSSLELGDSALYFCASSVAGAGASNEQYFGPGTRLTVT.

The chain carries TRBV7-2 and TRBJ1-1; D is unresolved. Trimming took 3 bases from V and 1 from J, leaving 6 bases between them. Germline CDR1 SGHTA, CDR2 FQGNSA. This CDR3 is built from 13 residues. This chain's CDR3 is CASSFQENTEAFF. The CDR3 nucleotides are TGTGCCAGCAGCTTCCAGGAGAACACTGAAGCTTTCTTT.

The V gene is TRBV30, the J gene TRBJ2-2; TRBD2 might be the D (5 bases). Trimming removed 2 bases at V and 5 bases at J, with 21 bases between. Germline lookup yields CDR1 GTSNPN and CDR2 SVGIG (reference sequence). The CDR3 extends over 17 amino acids. The CDR3 sequence: CAWSFERGLPRTGELFF. The CDR3, as DNA: TGTGCCTGGAGTTTTGAACGCGGGCTTCCGCGAACCGGGGAGCTGTTTTTT.

V gene TRBV2 combines with J gene TRBJ2-3; a weak D match, TRBD2 (6 bases). V was pared by 8 bases and J by 2 bases, with 14 bases between. The CDR3 is 14 amino acids. The germline V gene has CDR1 SNHLY and CDR2 FYNNEI. CDR3 bases: TGTGCCAGCGGGAGCGGAGGGTACACAGATACGCAGTATTTT. Residues: CASGSGGYTDTQYF.

The genes are TRBV5-4 and TRBJ1-3, with D tentatively TRBD1 (5 bases). Trimming left V 2 bases short and J 0 bases short, with 12 bases between. This CDR3 region has 16 residues. Germline loops: CDR1 SGHNT, CDR2 YYREEE (reference sequence). The CDR3 DNA reads as TGTGCCAGCAGCTTTCGGTTAGGGGCCTCTGGAAACACCATATATTTT. Translation gives CASSFRLGASGNTIYF. Full variable domain (outside the CDR3, taken from reference TRBV5-4 and TRBJ1-3): ETGVTQSPTHLIKTRGQQVTLRCSSQSGHNTVSWYQQALGQGPQFIFQYYREEENGRGNFPPRFSGLQFPNYSSELNVNALELDDSALYLCASSFRLGASGNTIYFGEGSWLTVV.

This chain uses TRBV30 with TRBJ1-1; the D gene is possibly TRBD1 (5 bases). The V and J ends lost 5 bases and 3 bases respectively, with 13 bases between them. Per the germline V gene, CDR1 is GTSNPN and CDR2 is SVGIG (reference sequence). This CDR3 has 13 residues. CDR3 in amino acids: CAWAEGRDTEAFF. In nucleotides, the CDR3 is TGTGCCTGGGCGGAGGGACGGGACACTGAAGCTTTCTTT.

This rearrangement joins TRBV5-6 to TRBJ2-3, with 14 bases identical to TRBD2. With V trimmed by 2 bases and J by 5 bases, 4 bases remained unmatched. Germline CDR1 and CDR2: SGHDT and YYEEEE. The CDR3 is 16 residues long. CDR3 nucleotides: TGTGCCAGCAGCTTACGACTAGCGGGAGGGGGAGATACGCAGTATTTT. It is translated as CASSLRLAGGGDTQYF.